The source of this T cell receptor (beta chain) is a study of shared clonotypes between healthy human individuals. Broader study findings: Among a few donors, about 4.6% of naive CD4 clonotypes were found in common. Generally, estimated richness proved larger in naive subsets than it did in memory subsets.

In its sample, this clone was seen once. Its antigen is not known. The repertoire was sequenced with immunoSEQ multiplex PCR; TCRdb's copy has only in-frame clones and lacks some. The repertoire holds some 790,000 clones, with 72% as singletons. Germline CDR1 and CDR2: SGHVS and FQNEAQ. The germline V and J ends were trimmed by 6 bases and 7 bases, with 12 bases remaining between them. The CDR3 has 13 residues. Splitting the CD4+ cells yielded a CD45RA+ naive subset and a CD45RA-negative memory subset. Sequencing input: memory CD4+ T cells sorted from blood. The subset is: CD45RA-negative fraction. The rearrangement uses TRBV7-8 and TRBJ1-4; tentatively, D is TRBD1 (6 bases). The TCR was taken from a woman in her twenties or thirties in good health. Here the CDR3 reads CASSSRDTEKLFF. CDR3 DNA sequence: TGTGCCAGCAGTTCACGGGACACTGAAAAACTGTTTTTT.